These 28 T cell receptor beta chains were sequenced from one sample in a study of shared clonotypes between healthy human individuals. Only CD45RO-negative cells positively selected for CCR7 counted as naive CD8 cells, so terminally differentiated effector memory CD45RA+ cells were excluded. Data came from immunoSEQ multiplex PCR; TCRdb stores just in-frame clones and leaves some out. The data hold approximately 720,000 clones, with around 92% observed a single time. Input material: naive CD8+ T cells sorted from blood. Receptors were obtained from a man aged 25 to 45 in good health.

This chain joins TRBV7-2 and TRBJ2-7; D is undetermined. Between the trimmed V and J ends, which lost 4 bases and 0 bases, there was a span of 10 bases. The CDR3 runs 14 residues. Germline CDR1 reads SGHTA; CDR2 reads FQGNSA. The CDR3 loop reads CASSSREASYEQYF. The CDR3 DNA sequence: TGTGCCAGCAGCTCTAGAGAGGCCTCCTACGAGCAGTACTTC. Full variable domain (missing parts from reference TRBV7-2 and TRBJ2-7): GAGVSQSPSNKVTEKGKDVELRCDPISGHTALYWYRQSLGQGLEFLIYFQGNSAPDKSGLPSDRFSAERTGGSVSTLTIQRTQQEDSAVYLCASSSREASYEQYFGPGTRLTVT.

The J gene is TRBJ1-1, the V gene TRBV13, with D unresolved. V lost 0 bases to trimming and J lost 1 base, with 6 bases between them. The V gene's germline CDR1 is PRHDT and CDR2 FYEKMQ (reference sequence). The CDR3 contains 14 residues. CDR3 residues: CASSLGLKNTEAFF. The CDR3 nucleotides read TGTGCCAGCAGCTTAGGCCTGAAGAACACTGAAGCTTTCTTT. Full variable domain (rest looked up from reference TRBV13 and TRBJ1-1): AAGVIQSPRHLIKEKRETATLKCYPIPRHDTVYWYQQGPGQDPQFLISFYEKMQSDKGSIPDRFSAQQFSDYHSELNMSSLELGDSALYFCASSLGLKNTEAFFGQGTRLTVV.

This clone was seen just once. This chain links TRBV7-8 with TRBJ2-7; D is ambiguous. Per germline, CDR1 SGHVS and CDR2 FQNEAQ. The V end was cut by 5 bases, the J end by 5 bases, with 13 bases between. This CDR3 region has 13 residues. The chain's CDR3 is CASSPLSLHEQYF. In DNA form, the CDR3 reads TGTGCCAGCAGCCCTCTATCATTACACGAGCAGTACTTC.

This chain connects TRBV19 to TRBJ2-7; 7 bases are a match to TRBD2. Germline CDR1 LNHDA, CDR2 SQIVND (reference sequence). Losses at the gene ends were 5 bases for V and 6 bases for J; bases not matched to a gene: 16. The CDR3 loop spans 16 amino acids. CDR3 sequence: CASSSTGLVPSREQYF. DNA of the CDR3: TGTGCCAGTAGTTCCACAGGACTAGTCCCGTCGCGCGAGCAGTACTTC. Combining the CDR3 with reference TRBV19 and TRBJ2-7 gives the whole variable domain DGGITQSPKYLFRKEGQNVTLSCEQNLNHDAMYWYRQDPGQGLRLIYYSQIVNDFQKGDIAEGYSVSREKKESFPLTVTSAQKNPTAFYLCASSSTGLVPSREQYFGPGTRLTVT.

CDR3 region: CASSLWSEGSGVEQYF. Here the CDR3 DNA reads TGTGCCAGCAGTTTATGGTCGGAGGGGTCCGGTGTCGAGCAGTACTTC. The V call is TRBV28, the J call TRBJ2-7; perhaps TRBD2 as D (6 bases). The CDR3 extends over 16 amino acids. Germline V gene data show CDR1 as MDHEN and CDR2 as SYDVKM. With 0 bases removed from V and 6 bases from J, the gap between germline ends came to 18 bases.

V is TRBV10-2 and J is TRBJ2-2; D may match TRBD1 or TRBD2 (5 bases each). Trimming pared 4 bases from V and 5 bases from J, leaving 8 bases between. The CDR3 consists of 13 residues. Per germline, CDR1 WSHSY and CDR2 SAAADI. CDR3 sequence: CASSARGTGELFF. CDR3 nucleotide sequence: TGCGCCAGCAGTGCGAGGGGTACCGGGGAGCTGTTTTTT.

The chain links TRBV27 to TRBJ2-7; 10 bases agree with TRBD2. This CDR3 has 15 residues. The germline V gene has CDR1 MNHEY and CDR2 SMNVEV (reference sequence). The junction had 6 bases not matched to a gene; V was cut back by 3 bases and J by 4 bases. The DNA of the CDR3 is TGTGCCAGCAGTTTGTTACTAGCGGGAACTTACGAGCAGTACTTC. This gives the protein CASSLLLAGTYEQYF.

The sample holds one count of this clone. This chain links TRBV11-2 with TRBJ2-1, with TRBD2 matching 11 bases. With 5 bases clipped from V and 8 bases from J, the junction kept 8 bases outside the gene matches. The germline V gene has CDR1 SGHAT and CDR2 FQNNGV. The CDR3 is made up of 15 amino acids. The CDR3 here is CASSPLAGVGYEQFF. The DNA for the CDR3 is TGTGCCAGCAGCCCACTAGCGGGAGTTGGATATGAGCAGTTCTTC.

The CDR3 DNA follows: TGTGCCAGCAGGACCGGGACGGAAACTTATGGCTACACCTTC. The encoded protein is CASRTGTETYGYTF. This chain uses TRBV14 with TRBJ1-2; tentative D call: TRBD1 (5 bases). Trimming took 6 bases from V and 5 from J, leaving 16 bases between them. CDR3 length equals 14 residues. Germline V gene data show CDR1 as SGHDN and CDR2 as FVKESK.

The J gene is TRBJ1-5, the V gene TRBV28, with D hard to call. The CDR3 has 11 residues. Between the trimmed V and J ends, which lost 8 bases and 7 bases, there was a span of 9 bases. The germline CDR1 and CDR2 sequences are MDHEN and SYDVKM. CDR3 sequence reads: CASRMGQPQHF. The CDR3 bases are TGTGCCAGCCGGATGGGACAGCCCCAGCATTTT. The full variable domain, in which reference TRBV28 and TRBJ1-5 provide the parts outside the CDR3, is DVKVTQSSRYLVKRTGEKVFLECVQDMDHENMFWYRQDPGLGLRLIYFSYDVKMKEKGDIPEGYSVSREKKERFSLILESASTNQTSMYLCASRMGQPQHFGDGTRLSIL.

This sequence joins TRBV28 and TRBJ2-7; 12 positions agree with TRBD2. Germline values: CDR1 MDHEN, CDR2 SYDVKM. V was clipped by 5 bases and J by 6 bases; unmatched bases: 14. This CDR3 spans 17 amino acids. CDR3 coding DNA: TGTGCCAGCAGTGGGGGCGGAGCTAGCGGGAGGGCGGTCGAGCAGTACTTC. Protein sequence: CASSGGGASGRAVEQYF.

The rearrangement uses TRBV11-2 and TRBJ2-1; D might be TRBD1 (6 bases). Germline V CDR1 and CDR2: SGHAT, FQNNGV. Trimming removed 1 base from V and 8 bases from J, with 15 bases in between. CDR3 length: 15 residues. The CDR3 DNA follows: TGTGCCAGCAGCTTAGGTGAGGGTGCAGGGGATGAGCAGTTCTTC. Amino acid sequence: CASSLGEGAGDEQFF. Looking up the rest from reference TRBV11-2 and TRBJ2-1 gives the full variable domain: EAGVAQSPRYKIIEKRQSVAFWCNPISGHATLYWYQQILGQGPKLLIQFQNNGVVDDSQLPKDRFSAERLKGVDSTLKIQPAKLEDSAVYLCASSLGEGAGDEQFFGPGTRLTVL.

CDR3 DNA: TGTGCCAGCAGTTTAACAGGGCCAGAGACCCAGTACTTC. Its protein is CASSLTGPETQYF. The chain recombines TRBV11-2 with TRBJ2-5, with a possible D match to TRBD1 (6 bases). The CDR3 has 13 amino acids. Trimming left V 6 bases short and J 4 bases short, with 12 bases between. CDR1 is SGHAT and CDR2 is FQNNGV in the germline V gene.

The chain couples TRBV7-9 to TRBJ1-4; TRBD1 is a possible D gene (5 bases). Trimming took 6 bases from V and 5 from J, leaving 10 bases between them. This CDR3 comprises 13 residues. Germline CDR1 and CDR2: SEHNR and FQNEAQ (reference sequence). The CDR3 nucleotides read TGTGCCAGCAGAAGGGACGGCAATGAAAAACTGTTTTTT. Translation gives CASRRDGNEKLFF.

This sequence joins TRBV5-6 and TRBJ2-7; the D gene is possibly TRBD1 (5 bases). Germline-derived CDR1 and CDR2 are SGHDT and YYEEEE. The V gene lost 4 bases and the J gene lost 4 bases, with 15 bases spanning the gap. CDR3 size: 14 residues. The DNA for the CDR3 is TGTGCCAGCAGCCACACGCTAGACAGATACGAGCAGTACTTC. Translation: CASSHTLDRYEQYF.

The V call is TRBV11-1, the J call TRBJ2-7; possible D gene TRBD2, 5 bases. The CDR3 sequence is 16 residues long. The V gene's germline CDR1 is SGHAT and CDR2 FQDESV (reference sequence). Trimming pared 5 bases from V and 3 bases from J, leaving 20 bases between. CDR3 loop: CASSPSRTVPFYEQYF. Written as DNA, the CDR3 is TGTGCCAGCAGCCCTTCAAGGACTGTCCCTTTCTACGAGCAGTACTTC. Together with reference TRBV11-1 and TRBJ2-7, the CDR3 gives the full variable domain: EAEVAQSPRYKITEKSQAVAFWCDPISGHATLYWYRQILGQGPELLVQFQDESVVDDSQLPKDRFSAERLKGVDSTLKIQPAELGDSAMYLCASSPSRTVPFYEQYFGPGTRLTVT.

The chain uses TRBV29-1 and TRBJ2-5; tentatively, D is TRBD1 (5 bases). The CDR3 has 13 residues. Trimming removed 5 bases at V and 0 bases at J, with 10 bases between. Germline V gene sequence: CDR1 SQVTM, CDR2 ANQGSEA. CDR3 in DNA: TGCAGCGTTCGACAGAGTAACCAAGAGACCCAGTACTTC. Translation gives CSVRQSNQETQYF.

Concerning this clone: The junction departs from germline at one end; a sequencing error may be responsible. The gene calls are TRBV5-3 and TRBJ2-3, with a weak D call TRBD2 (5 bases). TRBV5-3 qualifies as an ORF whose function is uncertain. The CDR3 is 14 amino acids. The CDR3 loop is CASSLGGSTDTQYF. The CDR3 coding sequence is TGTGCCAGCAGCTTAGGAGGAAGCACAGATACGCAGTATTTT.

CDR3 sequence: CASSQDRIAQDRDTQYF. CDR3 bases: TGTGCCAGCAGCCAAGATAGGATAGCCCAAGATAGGGATACGCAGTATTTT. J is TRBJ2-3 and V is TRBV14; D is unresolved. Per the germline V gene, CDR1 is SGHDN and CDR2 is FVKESK. The CDR3 runs to 17 residues. Trimming left V 0 bases short and J 6 bases short, with 19 bases between.

The chain combines TRBV4-1 with TRBJ2-5; D unresolved. The CDR3 contains 15 residues. CDR1 and CDR2 from the germline V gene are MGHRA and YSYEKL. With 4 bases removed from V and 1 base from J, the gap between germline ends came to 13 bases. The CDR3 region is CASSRPHVLQETQYF. The CDR3, as DNA: TGCGCCAGCAGCCGCCCCCACGTACTCCAAGAGACCCAGTACTTC.

The chain recombines TRBV5-1 with TRBJ2-7; D uncertain. V dropped 4 bases and J dropped 4 bases, with 12 bases sitting between them. Germline V gene sequence: CDR1 SGHRS, CDR2 YFSETQ. The CDR3 has 13 amino acids. DNA of the CDR3: TGCGCCAGCAGCCTACTACCAAAATACGAGCAGTACTTC. This sequence encodes CASSLLPKYEQYF.

V gene TRBV19 combines with J gene TRBJ1-1, with D possibly matching TRBD1 (6 bases). Germline-derived CDR1 and CDR2 are LNHDA and SQIVND (reference sequence). The CDR3 has 18 residues. V shed 6 bases and J shed 1 base, with 24 bases lying between them. The CDR3 DNA follows: TGTGCCAGTAGGGAGACAGGACTCACCGATTCATCGAACACTGAAGCTTTCTTT. Its translation is CASRETGLTDSSNTEAFF.

CDR3 region: CASSPPGPTATNEKLFF. The CDR3 DNA reads TGTGCCAGCAGCCCCCCCGGTCCGACAGCAACTAATGAAAAACTGTTTTTT. This chain connects TRBV7-9 to TRBJ1-4; a possible D gene is TRBD1 (5 bases). The CDR3 extends over 17 amino acids. The germline CDR1 and CDR2 sequences are SEHNR and FQNEAQ (reference sequence). The V end was cut by 5 bases, the J end by 0 bases, with 16 bases between.

J is TRBJ2-7 and V is TRBV28, with 12 positions matching TRBD1. This CDR3 contains 15 residues. V shed 6 bases and J 7 bases; nucleotides not matched to a gene: 10. The germline V gene encodes CDR1 MDHEN and CDR2 SYDVKM. CDR3 residues: CASSPVGQGAREQYF. CDR3 nucleotides: TGTGCCAGCAGCCCCGTGGGACAGGGGGCGCGGGAGCAGTACTTC.

V gene TRBV29-1 combines with J gene TRBJ2-3; 11 nucleotides align to TRBD2. This CDR3 has 15 amino acids. V lost 6 bases and J lost 6; bases outside the gene matches: 11. Germline V gene lookup returns CDR1 SQVTM and CDR2 ANQGSEA. The CDR3 reads CSVAGTSGGADTQYF. CDR3 sequence (DNA): TGCAGCGTAGCCGGGACTAGCGGTGGGGCCGATACGCAGTATTTT.

This clone was recorded a few times. The sample holds other DNA sequences that translate to the same CDR3. The rearrangement uses TRBV27 and TRBJ2-7; 7 bases agree with TRBD2. The CDR3 totals 14 residues. The germline CDR1 and CDR2 sequences are MNHEY and SMNVEV (reference sequence). Trimming took 2 bases from V and 0 from J; bases not matched to a gene: 1. The CDR3 coding sequence is TGTGCCAGCAGTTTACGGACTAGCTCCTACGAGCAGTACTTC. Its protein is CASSLRTSSYEQYF.

The chain is built from TRBV11-2 and TRBJ2-1, with D unresolved. Germline lookup yields CDR1 SGHAT and CDR2 FQNNGV. This CDR3 spans 13 amino acids. Trimming took 1 base from V and 10 from J, leaving 11 bases between them. CDR3: CASSLGPGWEQFF. DNA for the CDR3: TGTGCCAGCAGCTTAGGACCTGGATGGGAGCAGTTCTTC. Looking up the rest from reference TRBV11-2 and TRBJ2-1 gives the full variable domain: EAGVAQSPRYKIIEKRQSVAFWCNPISGHATLYWYQQILGQGPKLLIQFQNNGVVDDSQLPKDRFSAERLKGVDSTLKIQPAKLEDSAVYLCASSLGPGWEQFFGPGTRLTVL.

The chain joins TRBV4-3 to TRBJ2-1, with unresolved D. The length of the CDR3 is 15 residues. V was clipped by 2 bases and J by 0 bases, with 8 bases between them. Looked up from germline, CDR1 is LGHNA and CDR2 is YSLEER. CDR3 coding DNA: TGCGCCAGCAGCCAAAGCGCCGGCTCCTACAATGAGCAGTTCTTC. Translation gives CASSQSAGSYNEQFF.